The T cell receptor beta chain described here comes from a study of post-analysis software for immune sequencing data. The TCR beta cDNA libraries contained unique molecular identifiers. MiXCR, applied by TCRdb to the PCR reads, yields one record per CDR3 protein. The top ten clones hold approximately 7.1% of a sample with 400,000 to 500,000 distinct CDR3 sequences, approximately 42% of them seen once. V was clipped by 4 bases and J by 3 bases, with 14 bases between them. This CDR3 has 14 residues. Germline V gene lookup returns CDR1 SGHRS and CDR2 YFSETQ. Study-wide findings and caveats: Roughly 5 TRBV segments, including TRBV5-6, TRBV5-1 and TRBV20-1, were more frequent in patients than controls.

About this clonotype itself: Its antigen is not identified.

The rearrangement links TRBV5-1 to TRBJ2-7; D not resolved. Sequencing used blood. The sequence derives from a girl between 2 and 10 years old with multiple sclerosis. The CDR3 loop reads CASSPTASLYEQYF. CDR3 nucleotide sequence: TGCGCCAGCAGCCCGACCGCCAGTCTCTACGAGCAGTACTTC.